A few counts support the clone carrying this T cell receptor (beta chain). The antigen is not known. Uncontrolled infection, other autoimmune disease, pregnancy or lactation excluded patients. The data derive from a study of T cells in Graves' hyperthyroidism and ophthalmopathy. Study results and limitations: From stable hyperthyroidism, ophthalmopathy was set apart by a 13 V-J model.

Amplified TCR beta CDR3 regions derived from RNA transcripts. The study used the HTBI primer set for a first-round RT-PCR of the TCR CDR3. TCRdb re-called the multiplex PCR reads through MiXCR, storing one row per CDR3 protein. The table has 450,000 to 650,000 distinct CDR3 sequences, 17% seen once. V was cut by 6 bases and J by 1 base, with 37 bases left in between. CDR3 size: 23 residues. The germline gives CDR1 MNHEY, CDR2 SVGEGT. Sequencing used blood. This TCR came from a woman younger than 35 with Graves' ophthalmopathy. The rearrangement joins TRBV6-2 or TRBV6-3 to TRBJ2-4; D may be TRBD1 or TRBD2 (9 bases each). The CDR3 loop reads CASRTLPGQGILAGRVAKNIQYF. CDR3 DNA sequence: TGTGCCAGCAGAACGCTCCCGGGACAGGGAATCCTAGCGGGACGGGTTGCCAAAAACATTCAGTACTTC.